This T cell receptor (beta chain) was retrieved from a study of blood T cell repertoires in COVID-19. Study-wide context: The United States, Italy and Spain supplied acute and convalescent COVID-19 samples. The analysed material was cDNA or gDNA that came from T cells, B-cell-depleted T cells, or PBMCs.

Germline CDR1 is DFQATT and CDR2 is SNEGSKA (reference sequence). Trimming removed 3 bases at V and 1 base at J, with 12 bases between. This CDR3 has 14 residues. Study processing details: Amplification with reference gene primers provided the estimates of nucleated cell counts. Clones were read by immunoSEQ multiplex PCR, and TCRdb kept only the in-frame ones, dropping some. For V, J and clone size, that table is used; D and trimming come from the DNA. The sample has some 39,000 clones, approximately 91% seen once. The rearrangement links TRBV20-1 to TRBJ2-5, with D possibly matching TRBD1 (6 bases). Sequences were obtained from peripheral blood. The clonotype originates from a human donor in a cohort sampled during active COVID-19. This CDR3 is CSASLTGGQETQYF. The CDR3, as DNA: TGCAGTGCTAGTCTGACAGGAGGCCAAGAGACCCAGTACTTC.